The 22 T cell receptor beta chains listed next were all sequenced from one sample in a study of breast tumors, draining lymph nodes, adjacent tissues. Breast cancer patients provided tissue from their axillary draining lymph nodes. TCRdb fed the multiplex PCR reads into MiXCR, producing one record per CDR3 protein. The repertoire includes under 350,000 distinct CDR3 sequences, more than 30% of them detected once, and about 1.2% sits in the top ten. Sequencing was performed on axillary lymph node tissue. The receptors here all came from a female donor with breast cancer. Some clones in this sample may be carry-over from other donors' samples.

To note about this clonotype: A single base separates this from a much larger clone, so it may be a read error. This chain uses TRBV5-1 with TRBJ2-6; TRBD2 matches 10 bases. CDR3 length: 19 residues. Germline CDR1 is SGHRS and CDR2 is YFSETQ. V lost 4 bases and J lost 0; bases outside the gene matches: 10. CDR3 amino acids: CASSASSGSPHSGANVLTF. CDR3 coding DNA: TGCGCCAGCAGCGCGTCTAGCGGGAGCCCGCACTCTGGGGCCAACGTCCTGACTTTC.

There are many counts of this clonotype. DNA for the CDR3: TGTGCCAGCAGGCTCCGAACAGGGCTTCATACGCAGTATTTT. It translates to CASRLRTGLHTQYF. This sequence joins TRBV6-1 and TRBJ2-3; D possibly corresponds to TRBD1 (6 bases). Deletions cut 6 bases from V and 7 bases from J, with 17 bases between. The germline V gene encodes CDR1 MNHNS and CDR2 SASEGT. The CDR3 spans 14 residues.

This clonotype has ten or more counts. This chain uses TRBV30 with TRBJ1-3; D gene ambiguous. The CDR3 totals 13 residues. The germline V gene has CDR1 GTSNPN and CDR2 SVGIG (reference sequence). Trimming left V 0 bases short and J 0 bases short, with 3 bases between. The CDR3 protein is CAWSVSSGNTIYF. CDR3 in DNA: TGTGCCTGGAGTGTAAGCTCTGGAAACACCATATATTTT.

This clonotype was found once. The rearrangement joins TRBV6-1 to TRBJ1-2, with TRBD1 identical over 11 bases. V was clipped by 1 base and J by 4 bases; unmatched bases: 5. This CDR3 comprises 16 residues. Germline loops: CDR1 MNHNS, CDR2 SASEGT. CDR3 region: CASSEGTGGAGYGYTF. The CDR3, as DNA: TGTGCCAGCAGTGAAGGGACAGGGGGCGCCGGCTATGGCTACACCTTC.

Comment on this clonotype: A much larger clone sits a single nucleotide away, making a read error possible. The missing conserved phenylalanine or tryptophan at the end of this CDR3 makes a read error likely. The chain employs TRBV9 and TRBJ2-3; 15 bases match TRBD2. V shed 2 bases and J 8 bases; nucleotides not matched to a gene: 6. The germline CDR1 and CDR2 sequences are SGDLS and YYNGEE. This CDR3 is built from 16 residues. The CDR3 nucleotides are TGTGCCAGCAGCGTCGCGGGACTAGCGGGAGGAGTTACGCAGTATCTT. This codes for CASSVAGLAGGVTQYL.

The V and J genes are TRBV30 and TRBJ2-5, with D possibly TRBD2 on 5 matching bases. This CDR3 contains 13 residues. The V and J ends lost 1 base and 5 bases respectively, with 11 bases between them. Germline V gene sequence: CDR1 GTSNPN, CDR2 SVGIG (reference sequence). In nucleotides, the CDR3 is TGTGCCTGGAGTGGCGGGCCCGGGGAGACCCAGTACTTC. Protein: CAWSGGPGETQYF.

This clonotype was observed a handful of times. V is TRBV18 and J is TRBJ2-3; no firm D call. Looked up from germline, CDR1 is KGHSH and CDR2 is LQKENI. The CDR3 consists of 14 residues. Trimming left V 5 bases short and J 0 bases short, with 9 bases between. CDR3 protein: CASSGLTSTDTQYF. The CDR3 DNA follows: TGTGCCAGCTCAGGCCTGACTAGCACAGATACGCAGTATTTT.

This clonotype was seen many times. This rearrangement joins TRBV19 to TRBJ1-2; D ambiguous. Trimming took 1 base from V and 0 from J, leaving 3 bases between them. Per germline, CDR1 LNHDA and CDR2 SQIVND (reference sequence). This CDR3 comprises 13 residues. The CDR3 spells CASSIGTNYGYTF. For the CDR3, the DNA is TGTGCCAGTAGTATAGGCACTAACTATGGCTACACCTTC.

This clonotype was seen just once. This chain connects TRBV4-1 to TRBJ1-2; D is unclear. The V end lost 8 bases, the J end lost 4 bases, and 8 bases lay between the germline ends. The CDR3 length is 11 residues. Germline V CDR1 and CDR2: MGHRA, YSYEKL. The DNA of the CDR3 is TGCGCCAGCTTCAACAGCTATGGCTACACCTTC. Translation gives CASFNSYGYTF.

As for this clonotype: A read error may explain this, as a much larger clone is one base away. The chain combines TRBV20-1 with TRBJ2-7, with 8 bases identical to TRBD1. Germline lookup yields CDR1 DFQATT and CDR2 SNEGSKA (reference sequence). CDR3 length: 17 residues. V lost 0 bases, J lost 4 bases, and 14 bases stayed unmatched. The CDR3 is CSARDSGSWTGFYEQYF. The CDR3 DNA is TGCAGTGCTAGAGATTCCGGATCCTGGACAGGGTTTTACGAGCAGTACTTC.

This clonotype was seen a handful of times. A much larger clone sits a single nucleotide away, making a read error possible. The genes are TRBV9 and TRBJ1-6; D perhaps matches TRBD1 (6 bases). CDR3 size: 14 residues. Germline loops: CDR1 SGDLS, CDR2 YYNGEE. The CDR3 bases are TGTGCCAGCAGCGTAAAAGGGGACAATTCACCCCTCCCCTTT. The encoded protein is CASSVKGDNSPLPF.

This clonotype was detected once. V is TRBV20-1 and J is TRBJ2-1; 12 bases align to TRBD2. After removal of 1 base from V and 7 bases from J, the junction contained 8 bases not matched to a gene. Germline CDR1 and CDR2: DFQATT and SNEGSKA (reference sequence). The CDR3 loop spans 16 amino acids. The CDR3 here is CSARVGASGRVNEQFF. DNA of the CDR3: TGCAGTGCTAGAGTCGGGGCTAGCGGGAGGGTGAATGAGCAGTTCTTC.

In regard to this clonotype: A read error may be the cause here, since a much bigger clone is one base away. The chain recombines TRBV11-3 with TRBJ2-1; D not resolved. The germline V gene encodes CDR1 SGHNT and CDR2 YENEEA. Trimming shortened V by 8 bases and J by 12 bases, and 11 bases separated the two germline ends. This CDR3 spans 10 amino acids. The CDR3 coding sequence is TGTGCCAGCGGTCGCTATGGGCAGTTCTTC. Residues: CASGRYGQFF. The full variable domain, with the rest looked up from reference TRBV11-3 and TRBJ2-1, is EAGVVQSPRYKIIEKKQPVAFWCNPISGHNTLYWYLQNLGQGPELLIRYENEEAVDDSQLPKDRFSAERLKGVDSTLKIQPAELGDSAVYLCASGRYGQFFGPGTRLTVL.

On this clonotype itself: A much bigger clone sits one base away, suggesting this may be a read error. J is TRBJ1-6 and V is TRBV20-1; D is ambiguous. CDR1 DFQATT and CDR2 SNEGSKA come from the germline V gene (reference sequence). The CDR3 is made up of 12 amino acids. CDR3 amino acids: CSARGGNSPPHF. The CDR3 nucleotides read TGCAGTGCTAGAGGAGGGAATTCACCCCCCCACTTT.

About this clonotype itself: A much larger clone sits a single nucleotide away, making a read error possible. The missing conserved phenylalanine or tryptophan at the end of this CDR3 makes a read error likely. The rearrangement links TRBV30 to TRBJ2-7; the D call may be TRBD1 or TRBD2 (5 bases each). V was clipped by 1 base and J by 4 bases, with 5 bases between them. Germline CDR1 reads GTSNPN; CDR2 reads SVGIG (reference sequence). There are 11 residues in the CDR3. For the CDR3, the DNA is TGTGCCTGGAGTGGGGGGTACGAGCAGTACCTC. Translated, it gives CAWSGGYEQYL.

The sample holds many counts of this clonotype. This chain's CDR3 is CASSLQGAGGYTF. The CDR3 nucleotides are TGTGCCAGCAGCTTACAGGGGGCTGGTGGCTACACCTTC. The chain combines TRBV7-8 with TRBJ1-2; 8 positions agree with TRBD1. The CDR3 contains 13 residues. Germline CDR1 and CDR2: SGHVS and FQNEAQ. The junction had 3 bases not matched to a gene; V was cut back by 2 bases and J by 7 bases. The variable domain in full, with the rest retrieved from reference TRBV7-8 and TRBJ1-2, is GAGVSQSPRYKVAKRGQDVALRCDPISGHVSLFWYQQALGQGPEFLTYFQNEAQLDKSGLPSDRFFAERPEGSVSTLKIQRTQQEDSAVYLCASSLQGAGGYTFGSGTRLTVV.

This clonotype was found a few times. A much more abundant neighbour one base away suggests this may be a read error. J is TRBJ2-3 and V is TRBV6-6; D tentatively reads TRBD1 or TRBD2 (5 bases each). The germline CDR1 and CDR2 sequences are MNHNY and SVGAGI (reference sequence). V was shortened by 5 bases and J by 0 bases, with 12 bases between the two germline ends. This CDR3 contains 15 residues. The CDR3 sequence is CASSHGAASTDTQYF. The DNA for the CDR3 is TGTGCCAGCAGTCACGGGGCTGCTAGCACAGATACGCAGTATTTT.

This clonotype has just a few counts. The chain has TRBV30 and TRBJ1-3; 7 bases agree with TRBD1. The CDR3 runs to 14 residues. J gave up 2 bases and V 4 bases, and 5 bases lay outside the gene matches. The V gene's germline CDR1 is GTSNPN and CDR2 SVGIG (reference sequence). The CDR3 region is CAWNQGGTGNTIYF. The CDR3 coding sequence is TGTGCCTGGAACCAGGGGGGGACTGGAAACACCATATATTTT.

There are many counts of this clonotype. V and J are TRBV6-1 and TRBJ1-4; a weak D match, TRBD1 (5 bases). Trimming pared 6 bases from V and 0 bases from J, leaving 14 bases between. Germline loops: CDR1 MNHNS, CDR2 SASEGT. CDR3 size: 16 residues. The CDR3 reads CASRSVGGPTNEKLFF. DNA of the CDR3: TGTGCCAGCAGAAGTGTCGGGGGTCCAACTAATGAAAAACTGTTTTTT.

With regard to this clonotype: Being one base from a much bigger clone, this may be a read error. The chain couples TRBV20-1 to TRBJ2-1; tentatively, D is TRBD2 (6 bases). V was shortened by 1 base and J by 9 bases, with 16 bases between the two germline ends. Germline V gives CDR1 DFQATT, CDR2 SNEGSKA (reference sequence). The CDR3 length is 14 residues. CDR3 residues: CSARGGGTSGEQFF. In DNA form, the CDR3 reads TGCAGTGCTAGAGGGGGCGGGACTTCGGGTGAGCAGTTCTTC.

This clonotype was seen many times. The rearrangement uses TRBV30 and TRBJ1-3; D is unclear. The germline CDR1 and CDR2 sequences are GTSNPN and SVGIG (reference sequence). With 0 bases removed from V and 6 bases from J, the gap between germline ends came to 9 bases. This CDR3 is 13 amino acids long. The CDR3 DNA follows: TGTGCCTGGAGTGTAATTGTTGCAAACACCATATATTTT. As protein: CAWSVIVANTIYF.

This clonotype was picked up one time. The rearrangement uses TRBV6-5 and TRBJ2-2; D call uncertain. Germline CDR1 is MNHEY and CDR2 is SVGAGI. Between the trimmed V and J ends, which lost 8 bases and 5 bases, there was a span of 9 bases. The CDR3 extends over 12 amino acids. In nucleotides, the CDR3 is TGTGCCAGCCGGCGTTGGACCGGGGAGCTGTTTTTT. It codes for CASRRWTGELFF.